This paragraph covers one TCR beta chain sequence. The same CDR3 can be traced to other DNA sequences in this sample. The data belong to a study of shared clonotypes between healthy human individuals. Study-level information: Donors, aged 18 to 49, were two women and three men.

CD45RO-negative, CCR7-positively selected cells formed the naive CD8 fraction, excluding terminally differentiated effector memory CD45RA+ cells. The healthy adult donors were HIV-negative and reported no recent acute infections or vaccinations. The assay was immunoSEQ multiplex PCR, and TCRdb's table has in-frame clones only and misses some. The table has around 2,100,000 clones, about 95% seen once. V lost 6 bases and J 4 bases, leaving 5 bases between the germline ends. There are 10 residues in the CDR3. Germline lookup yields CDR1 SQVTM and CDR2 ANQGSEA. The origin of this receptor is a man between 18 and 29 years old in good health. What was sequenced was naive CD8+ T cells sorted from blood. The genes are TRBV29-1 and TRBJ2-3; no firm D call. In DNA form, the CDR3 reads TGCAGCGTAGAGTCAGATACGCAGTATTTT. Translation: CSVESDTQYF.